This T cell receptor (beta chain) was observed in a study of cytomegalovirus exposure and HLA in healthy donors. Study results and caveats: Further analysis was carried out later, and it showed several of the most significant clusters appearing linked to common viral pathogens. TCR sequences were mostly rare, though some public TCRs occurred in many donors.

Likely unrecorded immune exposures existed in these nominally healthy donors. Note on this clone: Its antigen is not known.

Vbeta (60) and Jbeta (13) primers were used in the PCR. Profiled with immunoSEQ multiplex PCR; TCRdb holds only in-frame clones, not every one. The repertoire holds about 170,000 clones, with about 81% as singletons. The CDR3 is made up of 16 amino acids. Unmatched junction bases numbered 8, after V lost 3 bases and J lost 8 bases. Germline V CDR1 and CDR2: LNHDA, SQIVND (reference sequence). The rearrangement joins TRBV19 to TRBJ2-1, with TRBD1 identical over 12 bases. The sequence was collected from a girl aged 2 to 10 in good health and CMV-seropositive. Specimen: PBMCs. The CDR3 DNA reads as TGTGCCAGTAGTATGGGGGGGACAGGGGGCAAGGATGAGCAGTTCTTC. Translating gives CASSMGGTGGKDEQFF.